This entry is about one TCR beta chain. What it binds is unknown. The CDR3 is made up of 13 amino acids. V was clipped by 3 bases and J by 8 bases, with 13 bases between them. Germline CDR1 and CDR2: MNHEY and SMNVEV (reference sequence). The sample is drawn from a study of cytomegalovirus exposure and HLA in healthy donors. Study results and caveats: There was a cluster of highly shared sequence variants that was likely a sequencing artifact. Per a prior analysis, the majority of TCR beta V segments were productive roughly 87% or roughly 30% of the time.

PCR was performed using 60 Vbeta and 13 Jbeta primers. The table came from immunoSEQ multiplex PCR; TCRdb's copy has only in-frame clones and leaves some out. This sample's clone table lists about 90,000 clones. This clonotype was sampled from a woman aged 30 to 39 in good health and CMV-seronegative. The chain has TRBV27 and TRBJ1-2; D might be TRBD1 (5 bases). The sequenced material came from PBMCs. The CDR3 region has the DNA TGTGCCAGCAGTTTTGTTAGGGGAGGGGGCTACACCTTC. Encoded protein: CASSFVRGGGYTF.